Presented here are 2 T cell receptor beta chains from one specimen sequenced in a study of T cell responses to AZD1222 COVID-19 vaccine. This table comes from immunoSEQ multiplex PCR, and its TCRdb copy is limited to in-frame clones, with some not included. The sample lists 150,000 to 200,000 clones, around 90% seen once, with more than 1.5% in the top ten. The sequenced sample was peripheral blood, obtained 28 days after the second AZD1222 dose. These receptors were obtained from an adult who received the AZD1222 COVID-19 vaccine.

This CDR3 is CASSVAGDNTGELFF. The CDR3 region has the DNA TGTGCCAGCAGCGTGGCGGGAGATAACACCGGGGAGCTGTTTTTT. The chain carries TRBV9 and TRBJ2-2, with TRBD2 identical over 7 bases. CDR3 size: 15 residues. Germline CDR1 SGDLS, CDR2 YYNGEE. After removal of 2 bases from V and 2 bases from J, the junction contained 3 bases not matched to a gene.

The rearrangement links TRBV5-1 to TRBJ2-7, with TRBD2 matching over 8 bases. J lost 1 base, V lost 2 bases, and 8 bases had no gene match. Germline V CDR1 and CDR2: SGHRS, YFSETQ. The CDR3 loop spans 16 amino acids. As DNA, the CDR3 is TGCGCCAGCAGCTTATCTTTGCGGGGGGAGTCCTACGAGCAGTACTTC. Protein product: CASSLSLRGESYEQYF.